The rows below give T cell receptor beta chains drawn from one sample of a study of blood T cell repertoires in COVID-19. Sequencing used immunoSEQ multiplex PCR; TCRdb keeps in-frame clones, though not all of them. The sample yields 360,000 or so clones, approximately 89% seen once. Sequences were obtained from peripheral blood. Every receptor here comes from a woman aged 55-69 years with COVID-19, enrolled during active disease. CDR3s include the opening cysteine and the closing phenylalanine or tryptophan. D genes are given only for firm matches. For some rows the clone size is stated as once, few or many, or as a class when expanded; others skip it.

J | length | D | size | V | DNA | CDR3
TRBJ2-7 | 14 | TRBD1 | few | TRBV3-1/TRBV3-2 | TGTGCCAGCAGCCCTTGGACAGGGGGCTACGAGCAGTACTTC | CASSPWTGGYEQYF
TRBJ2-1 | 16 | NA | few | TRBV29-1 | TGCAGCGTCGAAACCCCAGGGTTTTTCGCGTTCAATGAGCAGTTCTTC | CSVETPGFFAFNEQFF
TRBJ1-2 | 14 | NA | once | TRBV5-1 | TGCGCCAGCAGCTTGGAAGGGGCGGGGTATGGCTACACCTTC | CASSLEGAGYGYTF
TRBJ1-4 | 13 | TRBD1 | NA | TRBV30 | TGTGCCTGGACCAGGCAGGGGGCGGAAAAACTGTTTTTT | CAWTRQGAEKLFF
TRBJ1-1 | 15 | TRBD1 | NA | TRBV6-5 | TGTGCCAGCAGTTTCCAACAGGGGAGAGGCACTGAAGCTTTCTTT | CASSFQQGRGTEAFF
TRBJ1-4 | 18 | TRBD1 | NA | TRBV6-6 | TGTGCCAGCAGTCGGGCCGGGACAGGGGGCGCGTTTCGGGAAAAACTGTTTTTT | CASSRAGTGGAFREKLFF
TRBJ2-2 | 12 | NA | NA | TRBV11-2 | TGTGCCAGCAGAACAACTAGCGGGGAGCTGTTTTTT | CASRTTSGELFF
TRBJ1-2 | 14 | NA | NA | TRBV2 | TGTGCCAGCACCTTAGTACTAGCTAACTATGGCTACACCTTC | CASTLVLANYGYTF
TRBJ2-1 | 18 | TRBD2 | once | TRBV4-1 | TGCGCCAGCAGCCAAGTGAGGCGGGGGGGGACCTCCTACAATGAGCAGTTCTTC | CASSQVRRGGTSYNEQFF
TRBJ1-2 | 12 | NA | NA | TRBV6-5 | TGTGCCAGCCTACCAACGGGGTATGGCTACACCTTC | CASLPTGYGYTF
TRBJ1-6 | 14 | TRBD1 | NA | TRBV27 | TGTGCCAGCTCCTTAACAGGGGGTGTCTCACCCCTCCACTTT | CASSLTGGVSPLHF
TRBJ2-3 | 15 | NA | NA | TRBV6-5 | TGTGCCAGCAGTAAAACCAGTCTCAGCACAGATACGCAGTATTTT | CASSKTSLSTDTQYF
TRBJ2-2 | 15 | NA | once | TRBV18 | TGTGCCAGCTCACCACTCGGGGGAAACACCGGGGAGCTGTTTTTT | CASSPLGGNTGELFF
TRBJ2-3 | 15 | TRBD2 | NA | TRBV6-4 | TGTGCCAGCAGTGACGAAGGACTAGCTTCGGATACGCAGTATTTT | CASSDEGLASDTQYF
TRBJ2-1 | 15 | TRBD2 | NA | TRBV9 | TGTGCCAGCAGCGCCTCTAGCGGGCCATACAATGAGCAGTTCTTC | CASSASSGPYNEQFF
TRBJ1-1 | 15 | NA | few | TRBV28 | TGTGCCAGCAGCCCGACGGGACAAACTAACACTGAAGCTTTCTTT | CASSPTGQTNTEAFF
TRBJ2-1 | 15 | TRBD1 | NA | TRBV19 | TGTGCCAGTAGCTACAGACAGGGGGCCTCCAATGAGCAGTTCTTC | CASSYRQGASNEQFF
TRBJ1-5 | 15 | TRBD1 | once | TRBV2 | TGTGCCAGCACCGGACAGGGGGCACTCAATCAGCCCCAGCATTTT | CASTGQGALNQPQHF
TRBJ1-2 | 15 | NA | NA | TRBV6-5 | TGTGCCAGCAGGACTATGGACAGCAGCTTTAACGGCTACACCTTC | CASRTMDSSFNGYTF
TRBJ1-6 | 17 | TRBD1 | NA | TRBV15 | TGTGCCACCAGCAGAAATAGGATTGCAGGGGGTAATTCACCCCTCCACTTT | CATSRNRIAGGNSPLHF
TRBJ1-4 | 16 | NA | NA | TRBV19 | TGTGCCAGTAGTGGTGCTACGACGAGGGCTAATGAAAAACTGTTTTTT | CASSGATTRANEKLFF
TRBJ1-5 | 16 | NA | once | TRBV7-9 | TGTGCCAGCAGCTTAGCGATTTTGGCAGACAATCAGCCCCAGCATTTT | CASSLAILADNQPQHF
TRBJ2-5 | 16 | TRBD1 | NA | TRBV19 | TGTGCCAGTAGTAAAACTACAGGGGGGAAGAAAGAGACCCAGTACTTC | CASSKTTGGKKETQYF
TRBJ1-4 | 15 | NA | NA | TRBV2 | TGTGCCAGCAGTGACGGAGGACGGATAAATGAAAAACTGTTTTTT | CASSDGGRINEKLFF
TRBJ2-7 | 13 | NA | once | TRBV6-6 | TGTGCCAGCAGTGGGACTGTATCCTACGAGCAGTACTTC | CASSGTVSYEQYF
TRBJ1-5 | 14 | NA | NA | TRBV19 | TGTGCCAGTAGCCTGGGAGTTCCCTATCAGCCCCAGCATTTT | CASSLGVPYQPQHF
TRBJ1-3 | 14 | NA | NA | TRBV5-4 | TGTGCCAGCCGGGGGAGCAACTCTGGAAACACCATATATTTT | CASRGSNSGNTIYF